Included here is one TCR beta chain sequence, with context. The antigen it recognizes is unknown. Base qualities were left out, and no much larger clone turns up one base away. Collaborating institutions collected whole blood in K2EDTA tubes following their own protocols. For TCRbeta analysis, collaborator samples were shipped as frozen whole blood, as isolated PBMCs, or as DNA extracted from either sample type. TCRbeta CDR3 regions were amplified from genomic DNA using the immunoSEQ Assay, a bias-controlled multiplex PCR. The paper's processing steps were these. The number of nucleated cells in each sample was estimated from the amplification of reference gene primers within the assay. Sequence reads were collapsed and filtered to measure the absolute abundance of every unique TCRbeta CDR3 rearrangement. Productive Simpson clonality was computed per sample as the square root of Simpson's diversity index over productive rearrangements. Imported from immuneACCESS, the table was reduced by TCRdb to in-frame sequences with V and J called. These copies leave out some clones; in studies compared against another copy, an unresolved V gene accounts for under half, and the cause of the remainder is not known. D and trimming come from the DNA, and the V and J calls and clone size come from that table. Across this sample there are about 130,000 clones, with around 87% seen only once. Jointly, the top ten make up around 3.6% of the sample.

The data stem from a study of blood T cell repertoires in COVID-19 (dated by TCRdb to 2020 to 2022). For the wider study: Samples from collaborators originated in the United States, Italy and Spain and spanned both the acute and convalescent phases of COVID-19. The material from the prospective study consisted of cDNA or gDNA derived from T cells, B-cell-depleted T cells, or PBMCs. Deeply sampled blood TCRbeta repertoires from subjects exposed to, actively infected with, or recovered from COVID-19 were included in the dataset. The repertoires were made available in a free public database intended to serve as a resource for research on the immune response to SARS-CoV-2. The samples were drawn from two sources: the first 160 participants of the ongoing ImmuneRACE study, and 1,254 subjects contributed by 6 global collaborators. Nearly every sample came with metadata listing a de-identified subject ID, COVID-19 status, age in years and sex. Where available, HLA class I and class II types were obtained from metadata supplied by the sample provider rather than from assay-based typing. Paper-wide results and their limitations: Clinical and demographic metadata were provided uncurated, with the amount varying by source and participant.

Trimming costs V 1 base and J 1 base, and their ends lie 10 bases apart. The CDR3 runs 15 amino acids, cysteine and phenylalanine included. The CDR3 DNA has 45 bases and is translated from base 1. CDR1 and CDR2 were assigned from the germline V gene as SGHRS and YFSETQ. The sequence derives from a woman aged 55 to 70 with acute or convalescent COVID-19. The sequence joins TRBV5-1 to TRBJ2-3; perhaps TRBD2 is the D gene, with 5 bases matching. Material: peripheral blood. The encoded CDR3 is CASSLNGERTDTQYF. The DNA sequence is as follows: TGCGCCAGCAGCTTGAACGGGGAGCGCACAGATACGCAGTATTTT.